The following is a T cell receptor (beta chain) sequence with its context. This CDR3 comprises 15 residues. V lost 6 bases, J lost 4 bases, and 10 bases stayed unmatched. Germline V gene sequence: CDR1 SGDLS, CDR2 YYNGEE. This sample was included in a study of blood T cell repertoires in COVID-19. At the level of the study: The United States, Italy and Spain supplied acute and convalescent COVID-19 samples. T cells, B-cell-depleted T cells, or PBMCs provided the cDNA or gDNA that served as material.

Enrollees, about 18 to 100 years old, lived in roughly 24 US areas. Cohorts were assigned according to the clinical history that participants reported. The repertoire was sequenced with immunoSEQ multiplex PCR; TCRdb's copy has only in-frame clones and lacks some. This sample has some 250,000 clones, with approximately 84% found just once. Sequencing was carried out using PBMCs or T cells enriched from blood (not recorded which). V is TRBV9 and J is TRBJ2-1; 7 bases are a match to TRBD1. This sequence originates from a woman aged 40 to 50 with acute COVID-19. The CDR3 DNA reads TGTGCCAGCACCAGGTCGGGACAGCGATACAATGAGCAGTTCTTC. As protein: CASTRSGQRYNEQFF. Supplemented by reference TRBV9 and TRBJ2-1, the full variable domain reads DSGVTQTPKHLITATGQRVTLRCSPRSGDLSVYWYQQSLDQGLQFLIQYYNGEERAKGNILERFSAQQFPDLHSELNLSSLELGDSALYFCASTRSGQRYNEQFFGPGTRLTVL.